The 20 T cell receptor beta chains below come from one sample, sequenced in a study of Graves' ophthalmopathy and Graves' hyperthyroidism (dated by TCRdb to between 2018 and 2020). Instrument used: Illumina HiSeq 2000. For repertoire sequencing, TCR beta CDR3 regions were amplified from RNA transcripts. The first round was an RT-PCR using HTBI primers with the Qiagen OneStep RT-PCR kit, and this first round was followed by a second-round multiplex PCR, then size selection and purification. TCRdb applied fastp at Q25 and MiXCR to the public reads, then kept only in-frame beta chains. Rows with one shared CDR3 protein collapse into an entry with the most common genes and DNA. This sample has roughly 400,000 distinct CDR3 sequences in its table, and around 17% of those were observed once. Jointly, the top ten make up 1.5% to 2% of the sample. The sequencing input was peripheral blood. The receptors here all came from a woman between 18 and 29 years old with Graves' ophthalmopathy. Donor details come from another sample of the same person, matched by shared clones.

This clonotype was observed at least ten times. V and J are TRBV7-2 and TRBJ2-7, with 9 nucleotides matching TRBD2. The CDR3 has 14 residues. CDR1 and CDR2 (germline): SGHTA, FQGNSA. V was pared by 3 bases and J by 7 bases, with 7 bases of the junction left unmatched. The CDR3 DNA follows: TGTGCCAGCAGCTTGGGCGGGAGGGAAGGGGAGCAGTACTTC. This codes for CASSLGGREGEQYF.

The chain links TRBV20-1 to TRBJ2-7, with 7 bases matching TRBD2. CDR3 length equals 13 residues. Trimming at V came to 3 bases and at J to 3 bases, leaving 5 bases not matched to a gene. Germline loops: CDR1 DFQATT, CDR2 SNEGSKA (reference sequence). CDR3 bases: TGCAGTGCTAGCCGGGACTACAACTACGAGCAGTACTTC. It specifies CSASRDYNYEQYF.

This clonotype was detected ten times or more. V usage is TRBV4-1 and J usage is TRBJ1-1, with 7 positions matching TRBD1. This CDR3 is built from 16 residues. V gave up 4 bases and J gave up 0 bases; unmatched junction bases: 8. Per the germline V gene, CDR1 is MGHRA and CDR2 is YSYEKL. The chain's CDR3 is CASSLPKTGMNTEAFF. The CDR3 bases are TGCGCCAGCAGCCTACCAAAGACAGGGATGAACACTGAAGCTTTCTTT.

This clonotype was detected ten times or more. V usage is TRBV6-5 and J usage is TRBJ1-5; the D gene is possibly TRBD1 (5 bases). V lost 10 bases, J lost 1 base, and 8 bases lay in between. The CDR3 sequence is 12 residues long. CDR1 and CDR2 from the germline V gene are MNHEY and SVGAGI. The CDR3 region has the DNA TGTGCCACAGGGTTGAGCAATCAGCCCCAGCATTTT. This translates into CATGLSNQPQHF.

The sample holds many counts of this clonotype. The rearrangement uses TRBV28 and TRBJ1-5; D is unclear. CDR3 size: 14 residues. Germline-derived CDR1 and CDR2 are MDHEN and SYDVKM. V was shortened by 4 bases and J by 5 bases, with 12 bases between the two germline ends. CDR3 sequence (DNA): TGTGCCAGCAGTTCCACCGGGTCTTATCAGCCCCAGCATTTT. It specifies CASSSTGSYQPQHF.

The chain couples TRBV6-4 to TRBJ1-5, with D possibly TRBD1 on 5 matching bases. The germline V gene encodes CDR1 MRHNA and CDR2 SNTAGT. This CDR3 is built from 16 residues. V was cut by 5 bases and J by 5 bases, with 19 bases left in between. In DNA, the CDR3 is TGTGCCAGCAGTTCCGTGTTGGGGGAAAGGGATCAGCCCCAGCATTTT. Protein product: CASSSVLGERDQPQHF.

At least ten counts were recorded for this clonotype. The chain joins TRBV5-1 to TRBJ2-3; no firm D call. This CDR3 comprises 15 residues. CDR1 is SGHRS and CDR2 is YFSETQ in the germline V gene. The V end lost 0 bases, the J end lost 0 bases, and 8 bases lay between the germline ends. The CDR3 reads CASSLDSVSTDTQYF. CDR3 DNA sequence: TGCGCCAGCAGCTTGGACTCGGTCAGCACAGATACGCAGTATTTT.

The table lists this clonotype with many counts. DNA for the CDR3: TGTGCCAGCAGCGTCGGACAGGGAGGATCACCCCTCCACTTT. Encoded protein: CASSVGQGGSPLHF. The chain combines TRBV9 with TRBJ1-6; TRBD1 matches at 8 bases. Germline CDR1 reads SGDLS; CDR2 reads YYNGEE. V trimming: 2 bases; J trimming: 10 bases; junction bases outside the gene matches: 5. The CDR3 covers 14 residues.

The DNA of the CDR3 is TGTGCCAGCAGCAAAACTGGGGGTAGATATGGCTACACCTTC. Its translation is CASSKTGGRYGYTF. The V and J genes are TRBV12-3 or TRBV12-4 and TRBJ1-2; the D gene is possibly TRBD1 (5 bases). V was cut by 6 bases and J by 5 bases, with 16 bases left in between. The CDR3 contains 14 residues.

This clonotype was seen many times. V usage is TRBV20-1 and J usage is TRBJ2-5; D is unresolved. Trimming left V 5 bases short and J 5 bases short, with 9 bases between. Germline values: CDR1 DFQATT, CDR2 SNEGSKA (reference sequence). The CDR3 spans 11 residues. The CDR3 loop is CSAWVLETQYF. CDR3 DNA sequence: TGCAGTGCTTGGGTCCTTGAGACCCAGTACTTC.

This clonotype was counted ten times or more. CDR3 region: CASSYPVGDTGELFF. CDR3 DNA: TGTGCCAGCAGTTACCCGGTGGGTGACACCGGGGAGCTGTTTTTT. The rearrangement uses TRBV6-2 or TRBV6-3 and TRBJ2-2, with D uncertain. There are 15 residues in the CDR3. V dropped 2 bases and J dropped 3 bases, with 10 bases sitting between them. Germline assignment: CDR1 MNHEY and CDR2 SVGEGT.

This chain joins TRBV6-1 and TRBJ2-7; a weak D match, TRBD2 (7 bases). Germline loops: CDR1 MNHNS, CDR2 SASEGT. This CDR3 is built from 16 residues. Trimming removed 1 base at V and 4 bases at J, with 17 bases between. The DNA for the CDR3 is TGTGCCAGCAGTGAAGGGCATCGGGGGGCTGAATACGAGCAGTACTTC. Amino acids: CASSEGHRGAEYEQYF.

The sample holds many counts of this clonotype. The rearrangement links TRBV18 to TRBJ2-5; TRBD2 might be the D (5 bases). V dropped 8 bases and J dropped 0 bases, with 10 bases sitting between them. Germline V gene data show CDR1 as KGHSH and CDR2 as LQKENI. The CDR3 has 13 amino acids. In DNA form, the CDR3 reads TGTGCCAGCACTAGATCTCACCAAGAGACCCAGTACTTC. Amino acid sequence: CASTRSHQETQYF.

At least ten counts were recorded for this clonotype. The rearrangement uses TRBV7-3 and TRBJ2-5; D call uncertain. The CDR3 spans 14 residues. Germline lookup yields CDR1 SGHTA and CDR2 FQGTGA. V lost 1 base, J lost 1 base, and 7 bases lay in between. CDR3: CASSLSGRQETQYF. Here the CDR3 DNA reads TGTGCCAGCAGCTTAAGTGGACGCCAAGAGACCCAGTACTTC.

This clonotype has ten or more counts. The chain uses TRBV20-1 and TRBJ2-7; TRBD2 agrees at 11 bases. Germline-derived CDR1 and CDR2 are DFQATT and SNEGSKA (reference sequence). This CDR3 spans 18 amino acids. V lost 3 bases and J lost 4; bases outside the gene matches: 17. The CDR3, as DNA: TGCAGTGCTAGTCCTCCCCTACTAGCGGGGGCTCAATTGTACGAGCAGTACTTC. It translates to CSASPPLLAGAQLYEQYF.

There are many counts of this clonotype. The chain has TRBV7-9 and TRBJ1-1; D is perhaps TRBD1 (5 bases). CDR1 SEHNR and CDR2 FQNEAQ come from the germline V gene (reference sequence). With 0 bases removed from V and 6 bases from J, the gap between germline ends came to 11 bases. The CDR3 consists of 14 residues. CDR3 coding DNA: TGTGCCAGCAGCTTAGCGAGTCCGGGGGCTGAAGCTTTCTTT. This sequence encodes CASSLASPGAEAFF.

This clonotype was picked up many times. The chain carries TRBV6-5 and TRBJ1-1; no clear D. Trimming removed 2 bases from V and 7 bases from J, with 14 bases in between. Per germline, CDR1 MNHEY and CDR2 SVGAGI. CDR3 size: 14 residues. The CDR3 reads CASSYGSPWGEAFF. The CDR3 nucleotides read TGTGCCAGCAGTTACGGTTCCCCGTGGGGTGAAGCTTTCTTT.

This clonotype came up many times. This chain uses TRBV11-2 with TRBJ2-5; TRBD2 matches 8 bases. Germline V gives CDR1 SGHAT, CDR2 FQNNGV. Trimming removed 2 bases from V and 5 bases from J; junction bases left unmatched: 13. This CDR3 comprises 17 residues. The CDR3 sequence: CASSLWAPGTRRETQYF. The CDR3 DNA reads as TGTGCCAGCAGCTTATGGGCGCCCGGGACTAGGCGCGAGACCCAGTACTTC.

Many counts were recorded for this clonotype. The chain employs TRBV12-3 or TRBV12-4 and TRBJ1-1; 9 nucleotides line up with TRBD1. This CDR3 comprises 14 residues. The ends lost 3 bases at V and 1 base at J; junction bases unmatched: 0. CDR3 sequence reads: CASSLGQGNTEAFF. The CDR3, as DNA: TGTGCCAGCAGTTTGGGACAGGGGAACACTGAAGCTTTCTTT.

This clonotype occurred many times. CDR3 sequence reads: CASSLESGRATGELFF. The DNA of the CDR3 is TGTGCCAGCAGCTTAGAGAGCGGGAGGGCCACCGGGGAGCTGTTTTTT. The V call is TRBV11-2, the J call TRBJ2-2, with 10 bases that match TRBD2. J lost 4 bases, V lost 0 bases, and 2 bases had no gene match. CDR1 is SGHAT, CDR2 FQNNGV, per germline. The CDR3 runs 16 residues.